This passage covers 12 T cell receptor beta chains from one sample sequenced in a study of cytomegalovirus exposure and HLA in healthy donors. Researchers ran the PCR with 60 Vbeta and 13 Jbeta primers. The protocol was immunoSEQ multiplex PCR, while the TCRdb copy is restricted to in-frame clones and leaves out a portion. The sample lists about 160,000 clones, 84% seen once, with roughly 1% in the top ten. Specimen: PBMCs. The receptors stem from a man aged 25 to 45 in good health and CMV-seronegative.

The CDR3 sequence is CASSRQGIDEQFF. The CDR3 nucleotides are TGTGCCAGCAGCCGACAGGGTATCGATGAGCAGTTCTTC. The rearrangement joins TRBV7-6 to TRBJ2-1, with TRBD1 matching over 7 bases. The trim removed 5 bases at V and 8 bases at J, leaving 6 bases unmatched. The CDR3 covers 13 residues. Germline assignment: CDR1 SGHVS and CDR2 FNYEAQ. Together with reference TRBV7-6 and TRBJ2-1, the CDR3 gives the full variable domain: GAGVSQSPRYKVTKRGQDVALRCDPISGHVSLYWYRQALGQGPEFLTYFNYEAQQDKSGLPNDRFSAERPEGSISTLTIQRTEQRDSAMYRCASSRQGIDEQFFGPGTRLTVL.

This clone was observed a single time. The chain links TRBV7-6 to TRBJ2-3; D gene uncertain. The V end was cut by 1 base, the J end by 8 bases, with 22 bases between. The CDR3 has 17 residues. The germline CDR1 and CDR2 sequences are SGHVS and FNYEAQ. CDR3 sequence reads: CASSLETPADSPSTQYF. As DNA, the CDR3 is TGTGCCAGCAGCTTAGAAACTCCGGCAGATTCACCTAGTACGCAGTATTTT.

The chain combines TRBV19 with TRBJ1-4; TRBD1 is a possible D gene (6 bases). CDR3 size: 15 residues. CDR1 is LNHDA and CDR2 is SQIVND in the germline V gene (reference sequence). Trimming left V 5 bases short and J 5 bases short, with 15 bases between. In DNA form, the CDR3 reads TGTGCCAGTAGTCCCAGGGGCGACTCGAATGAAAAACTGTTTTTT. Amino acids: CASSPRGDSNEKLFF.

V usage is TRBV5-1 and J usage is TRBJ2-7; D not certain. There are 17 residues in the CDR3. V was pared by 3 bases and J by 4 bases, with 23 bases between. Germline CDR1 and CDR2: SGHRS and YFSETQ. For the CDR3, the DNA is TGCGCCAGCAGCTCTGCTTTTACGGGTCCCGACCAATACGAGCAGTACTTC. Protein product: CASSSAFTGPDQYEQYF. Full variable domain (missing parts from reference TRBV5-1 and TRBJ2-7): KAGVTQTPRYLIKTRGQQVTLSCSPISGHRSVSWYQQTPGQGLQFLFEYFSETQRNKGNFPGRFSGRQFSNSRSEMNVSTLELGDSALYLCASSSAFTGPDQYEQYFGPGTRLTVT.

This chain connects TRBV15 to TRBJ2-5; a possible D gene is TRBD2 (5 bases). The V end was cut by 9 bases, the J end by 5 bases, with 19 bases between. This CDR3 comprises 14 residues. Germline V lookup: CDR1 LNHNV, CDR2 YYDKDF (reference sequence). The CDR3 here is CATAGGPSRETQYF. The CDR3 DNA sequence: TGTGCCACTGCGGGCGGGCCAAGTAGGGAGACCCAGTACTTC.

The CDR3 bases are TGTGCCTGGAGTTTTGGACTAGCGGCCTTCTACGAGCAGTACTTC. Translating gives CAWSFGLAAFYEQYF. This chain uses TRBV30 with TRBJ2-7, with 10 bases lining up with TRBD2. The V gene end was trimmed by 2 bases and the J gene end by 3 bases; junction bases not matched to a gene: 7. Germline CDR1 reads GTSNPN; CDR2 reads SVGIG (reference sequence). CDR3 length equals 15 residues.

In this sample, this clone turned up a few times. This rearrangement joins TRBV5-6 to TRBJ2-1; 7 bases are a match to TRBD1. The germline V gene has CDR1 SGHDT and CDR2 YYEEEE. Trimming cost V 2 bases and J 2 bases; bases outside gene matches: 13. CDR3 size: 18 residues. CDR3 sequence: CASSFSGRGILAYNEQFF. The CDR3 DNA reads TGTGCCAGCAGCTTTTCGGGCAGGGGGATATTAGCCTACAATGAGCAGTTCTTC.

This chain connects TRBV5-1 to TRBJ2-7; 7 bases map to TRBD1. With 4 bases clipped from V and 3 bases from J, the junction kept 10 bases outside the gene matches. The V gene's germline CDR1 is SGHRS and CDR2 YFSETQ. This CDR3 is 15 amino acids long. CDR3 protein: CASSPAGTAYYEQYF. For the CDR3, the DNA is TGCGCCAGCAGCCCGGCCGGGACAGCGTACTACGAGCAGTACTTC.

The chain has TRBV13 and TRBJ2-5, with 8 nucleotides matching TRBD1. CDR1 and CDR2 from the germline V gene are PRHDT and FYEKMQ (reference sequence). V was pared by 0 bases and J by 5 bases, with 14 bases of the junction left unmatched. The CDR3 covers 18 residues. The CDR3 is CASSLGTTEDRAGETQYF. In DNA form, the CDR3 reads TGTGCCAGCAGCTTAGGCACCACCGAGGACAGGGCGGGTGAGACCCAGTACTTC.

This chain joins TRBV23-1 and TRBJ2-1, with D possibly matching TRBD2 (6 bases). TRBV23-1 is noted as an ORF with a role that remains uncertain. CDR3 length equals 20 residues. Trimming pared 0 bases from V and 7 bases from J, leaving 28 bases between. The CDR3 loop reads CASSQSEVVGYQVGGNEQFF. The CDR3 nucleotides are TGCGCCAGCAGTCAATCCGAGGTGGTAGGGTACCAGGTTGGGGGGAATGAGCAGTTCTTC.

The CDR3 region is CASSLDQQGRDGYTF. The CDR3 DNA sequence: TGTGCCAGCAGCTTAGATCAGCAGGGTAGGGATGGCTACACCTTC. The chain has TRBV11-3 and TRBJ1-2; possible D gene TRBD1, 5 bases. In germline, CDR1 is SGHNT, CDR2 YENEEA. This CDR3 has 15 residues. V was cut by 0 bases and J by 6 bases, with 14 bases left in between.

The gene calls are TRBV30 and TRBJ2-3; the D gene is possibly TRBD2 (6 bases). The CDR3 runs to 16 residues. V dropped 5 bases and J dropped 1 base, with 19 bases sitting between them. CDR1 is GTSNPN, CDR2 SVGIG, per germline (reference sequence). Here the CDR3 DNA reads TGTGCCTGGGGGGGGTTTGACCCCGGACGCACAGATACGCAGTATTTT. This encodes CAWGGFDPGRTDTQYF.